This T cell receptor (beta chain) derives from a study of OX40 agonist ivuxolimab in advanced cancers. Study background: The group had a mean age of 60 years, ranged from roughly 20 to 79, and was 80% to 90% male. Study findings and constraints: Low levels of normalized T-cell clonal expansion also appeared in some nonresponders.

Trimming removed 5 bases at V and 6 bases at J, with 13 bases between. Germline CDR1 reads SGHTA; CDR2 reads FQGNSA. The length of the CDR3 is 13 residues. Libraries were prepared by immunoSEQ multiplex PCR; TCRdb keeps only in-frame clonotypes and omits some of them. This table holds roughly 110,000 clones, 80% to 95% found once. Individuals having autoimmune disease history or systemic immunosuppression were not enrolled. As concerns this clone: Its antigen is currently unknown.

This TCR derives from an adult with an advanced solid tumor such as melanoma, head and neck, liver or kidney cancer. The material was CD4+ or CD8+ T cells sorted from blood, obtained in a trial of the OX40 agonist ivuxolimab. The chain links TRBV7-2 to TRBJ1-2; D is undetermined. In DNA, the CDR3 is TGTGCCAGCAGCGTCTCGGGGATAGATGGCTACACCTTC. It translates to CASSVSGIDGYTF.